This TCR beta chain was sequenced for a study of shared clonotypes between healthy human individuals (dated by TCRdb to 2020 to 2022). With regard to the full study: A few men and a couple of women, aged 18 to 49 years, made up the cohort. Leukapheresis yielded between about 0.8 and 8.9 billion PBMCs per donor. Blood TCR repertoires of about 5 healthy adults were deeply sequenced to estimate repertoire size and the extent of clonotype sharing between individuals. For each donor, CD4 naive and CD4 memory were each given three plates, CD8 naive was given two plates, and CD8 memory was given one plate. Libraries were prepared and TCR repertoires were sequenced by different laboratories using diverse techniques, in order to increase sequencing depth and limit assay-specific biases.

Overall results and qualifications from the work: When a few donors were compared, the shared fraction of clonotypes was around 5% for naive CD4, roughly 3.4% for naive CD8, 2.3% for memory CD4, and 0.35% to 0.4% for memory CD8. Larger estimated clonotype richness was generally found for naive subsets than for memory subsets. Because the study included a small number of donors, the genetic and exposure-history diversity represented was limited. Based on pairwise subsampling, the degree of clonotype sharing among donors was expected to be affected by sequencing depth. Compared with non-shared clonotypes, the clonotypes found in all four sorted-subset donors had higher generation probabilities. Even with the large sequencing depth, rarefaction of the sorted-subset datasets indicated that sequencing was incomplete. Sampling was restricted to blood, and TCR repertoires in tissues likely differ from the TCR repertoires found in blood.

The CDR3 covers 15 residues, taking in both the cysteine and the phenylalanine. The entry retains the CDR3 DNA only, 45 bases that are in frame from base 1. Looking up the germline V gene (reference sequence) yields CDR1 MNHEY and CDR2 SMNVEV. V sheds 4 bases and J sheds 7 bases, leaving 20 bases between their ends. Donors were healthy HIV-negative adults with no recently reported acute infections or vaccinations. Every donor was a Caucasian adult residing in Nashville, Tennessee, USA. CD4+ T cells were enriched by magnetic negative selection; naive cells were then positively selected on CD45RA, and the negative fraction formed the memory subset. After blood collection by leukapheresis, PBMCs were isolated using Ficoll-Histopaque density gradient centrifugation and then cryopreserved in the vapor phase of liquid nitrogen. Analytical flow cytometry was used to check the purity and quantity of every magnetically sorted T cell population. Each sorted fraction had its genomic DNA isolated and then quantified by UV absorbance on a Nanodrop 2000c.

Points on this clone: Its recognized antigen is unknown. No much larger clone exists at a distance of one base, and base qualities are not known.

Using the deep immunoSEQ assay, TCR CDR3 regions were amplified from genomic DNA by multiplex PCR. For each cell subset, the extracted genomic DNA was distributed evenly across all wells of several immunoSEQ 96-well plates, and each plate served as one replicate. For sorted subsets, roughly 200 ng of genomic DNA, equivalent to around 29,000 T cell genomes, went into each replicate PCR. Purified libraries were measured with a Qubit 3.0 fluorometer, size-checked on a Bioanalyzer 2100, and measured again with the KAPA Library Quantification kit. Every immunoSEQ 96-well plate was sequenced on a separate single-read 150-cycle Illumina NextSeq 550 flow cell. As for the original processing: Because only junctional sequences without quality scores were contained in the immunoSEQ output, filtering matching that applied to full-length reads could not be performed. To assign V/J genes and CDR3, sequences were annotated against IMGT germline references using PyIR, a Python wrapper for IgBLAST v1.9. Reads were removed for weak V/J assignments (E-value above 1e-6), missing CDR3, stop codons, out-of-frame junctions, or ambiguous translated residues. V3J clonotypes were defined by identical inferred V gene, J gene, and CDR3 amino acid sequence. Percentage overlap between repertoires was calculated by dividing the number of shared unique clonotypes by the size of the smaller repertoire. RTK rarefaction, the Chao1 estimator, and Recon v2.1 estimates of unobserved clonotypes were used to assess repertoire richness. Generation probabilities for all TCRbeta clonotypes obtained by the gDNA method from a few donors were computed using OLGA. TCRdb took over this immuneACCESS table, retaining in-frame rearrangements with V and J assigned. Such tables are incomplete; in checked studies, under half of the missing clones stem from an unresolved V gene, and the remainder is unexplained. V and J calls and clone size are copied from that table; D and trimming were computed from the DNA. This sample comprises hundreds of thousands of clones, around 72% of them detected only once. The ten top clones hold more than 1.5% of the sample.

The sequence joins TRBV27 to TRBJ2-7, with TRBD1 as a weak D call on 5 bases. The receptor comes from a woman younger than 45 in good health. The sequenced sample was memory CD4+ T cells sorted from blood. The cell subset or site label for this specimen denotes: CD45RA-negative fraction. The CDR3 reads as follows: CASSSLGAPRREQYF. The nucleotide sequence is TGTGCCAGCAGTTCCCTAGGGGCCCCGAGAAGGGAGCAGTACTTC.